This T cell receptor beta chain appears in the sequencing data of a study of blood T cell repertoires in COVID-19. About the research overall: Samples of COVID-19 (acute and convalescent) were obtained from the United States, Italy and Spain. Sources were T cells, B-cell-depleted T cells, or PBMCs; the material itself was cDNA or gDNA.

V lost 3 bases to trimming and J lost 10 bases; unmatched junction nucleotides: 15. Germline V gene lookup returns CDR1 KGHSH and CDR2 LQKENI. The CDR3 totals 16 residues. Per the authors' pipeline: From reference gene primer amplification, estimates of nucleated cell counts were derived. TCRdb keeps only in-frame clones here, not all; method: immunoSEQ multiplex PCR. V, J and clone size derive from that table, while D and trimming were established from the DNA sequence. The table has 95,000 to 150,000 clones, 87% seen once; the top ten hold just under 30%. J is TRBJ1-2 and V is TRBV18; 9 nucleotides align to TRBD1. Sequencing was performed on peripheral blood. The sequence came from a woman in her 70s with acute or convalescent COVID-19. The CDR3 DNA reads TGTGCCAGCTCACCCTCTCAAGATTTGGGGACAGGGACCTACACCTTC. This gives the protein CASSPSQDLGTGTYTF. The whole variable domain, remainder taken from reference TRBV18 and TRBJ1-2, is NAGVMQNPRHLVRRRGQEARLRCSPMKGHSHVYWYRQLPEEGLKFMVYLQKENIIDESGMPKERFSAEFPKEGPSILRIQQVVRGDSAAYFCASSPSQDLGTGTYTFGSGTRLTVV.